These 23 T cell receptor beta chains originate from one sample sequenced in a study of metastatic and nonmetastatic thyroid tumors. Every patient underwent thyroid surgery untreated. Via MiXCR, TCRdb re-called the PCR reads. The sample has about 13,000 clones, approximately 23% seen once. Sequenced sample: adjacent normal tissue. The receptor source for this set is a female donor with papillary thyroid cancer or a benign thyroid nodule (not recorded which). Some clones in this sample may be carry-over from other donors' samples.

This clone was detected once. Its ends do not fully match the called genes, so a read error is possible. The chain is built from TRBV5-4 and TRBJ2-1; the D gene is possibly TRBD2 (5 bases). The CDR3 has 15 amino acids. Per the germline V gene, CDR1 is SGHNT and CDR2 is YYREEE (reference sequence). The CDR3 nucleotides are TGTGCCAGCAGATCTGGAGGTGGCTCCATCAATGAGCAGTCCTTC. This codes for CASRSGGGSINEQSF.

This clone has only a few counts. J is TRBJ2-5 and V is TRBV6-1; D possibly corresponds to TRBD1 (5 bases). This CDR3 is 15 amino acids long. Trimming cost V 6 bases and J 5 bases, with 19 bases left between them. Germline values: CDR1 MNHNS, CDR2 SASEGT. In DNA, the CDR3 is TGTGCCAGCAGACAGGCCGGTACTGATGGGGAGACCCAGTACTTC. Translation gives CASRQAGTDGETQYF.

By frequency in the sample, this clone is medium-sized. CDR3 sequence reads: CASSPLVAGENTGELFF. In DNA form, the CDR3 reads TGTGCCAGCAGCCCTCTTGTAGCGGGGGAGAACACCGGGGAGCTGTTTTTT. The genes are TRBV7-6 and TRBJ2-2, with TRBD2 matching over 9 bases. Looked up from germline, CDR1 is SGHVS and CDR2 is FNYEAQ. The CDR3 is 17 residues long. J gave up 1 base and V 5 bases, and 8 bases lay outside the gene matches.

This clone came up many times. The chain couples TRBV11-2 to TRBJ2-3; 10 bases match TRBD2. Germline CDR1 is SGHAT and CDR2 is FQNNGV. With 3 bases clipped from V and 3 bases from J, the junction kept 0 bases outside the gene matches. This CDR3 has 14 amino acids. CDR3 in DNA: TGTGCCAGCAGCTTTAGCGGGAGGACAGATACGCAGTATTTT. It encodes CASSFSGRTDTQYF.

In this sample, this clone is medium-sized. The chain uses TRBV24-1 and TRBJ2-3; D ambiguous. The V end was cut by 6 bases, the J end by 0 bases, with 9 bases between. The CDR3 runs 14 residues. The V gene's germline CDR1 is KGHDR and CDR2 SFDVKD. This CDR3 is CATSKDPSTDTQYF. The CDR3 DNA reads TGTGCCACCAGTAAAGACCCTAGCACAGATACGCAGTATTTT.

This chain uses TRBV18 with TRBJ1-5; D is uncertain. In germline, CDR1 is KGHSH, CDR2 LQKENI. With 3 bases removed from V and 1 base from J, the gap between germline ends came to 4 bases. This CDR3 comprises 13 residues. CDR3 amino acids: CASSPGSNQPQHF. The DNA for the CDR3 is TGTGCCAGCTCACCCGGGAGCAATCAGCCCCAGCATTTT.

This clone was recorded many times. The chain couples TRBV30 to TRBJ1-1; the D gene is possibly TRBD1 (5 bases). V gave up 2 bases and J gave up 6 bases, with 19 bases separating them. The CDR3 runs 15 residues. Germline V gene lookup returns CDR1 GTSNPN and CDR2 SVGIG (reference sequence). The CDR3 loop is CAWSTWGGDVSEAFF. The DNA for the CDR3 is TGTGCCTGGAGTACCTGGGGGGGGGACGTATCTGAAGCTTTCTTT.

This clone was seen more than once but under ten times. The chain joins TRBV28 to TRBJ1-3; D remains ambiguous. This CDR3 is 16 amino acids long. Between the trimmed V and J ends, which lost 4 bases and 4 bases, there was a span of 17 bases. Germline lookup yields CDR1 MDHEN and CDR2 SYDVKM. Here the CDR3 DNA reads TGTGCCAGCAGTTCCAGGAGGCTATCGAGGGGAAACACCATATATTTT. Translating gives CASSSRRLSRGNTIYF.

This clone has ten or more counts. This chain connects TRBV4-2 to TRBJ2-1, with TRBD2 matching over 11 bases. CDR1 is LGHNA and CDR2 is YNFKEQ in the germline V gene. The CDR3 loop spans 16 amino acids. J gave up 3 bases and V 4 bases, and 5 bases lay outside the gene matches. CDR3 sequence: CASSRSGTSGYNEQFF. In DNA, the CDR3 is TGTGCCAGCAGCCGCTCCGGGACTAGCGGCTACAATGAGCAGTTCTTC.

The J gene is TRBJ2-7, the V gene TRBV6-5; 10 bases are shared with TRBD1. V was clipped by 2 bases and J by 3 bases; unmatched bases: 7. The CDR3 covers 16 residues. In germline, CDR1 is MNHEY, CDR2 SVGAGI. The CDR3 DNA is TGTGCCAGCAGTTACCGGGGGGGGACAGGGGACTACGAGCAGTACTTC. It is translated as CASSYRGGTGDYEQYF.

This clone was observed a handful of times. The rearrangement uses TRBV7-2 and TRBJ1-2; D gene unclear. Trimming cost V 5 bases and J 3 bases, with 7 bases left between them. CDR1 SGHTA and CDR2 FQGNSA come from the germline V gene. The CDR3 runs 12 residues. CDR3 sequence: CASSLTYYGYTF. The CDR3 DNA reads as TGTGCCAGCAGCCTCACCTACTATGGCTACACCTTC.

For this clone: No conserved phenylalanine or tryptophan ends this CDR3, so it is likely a read error. The chain couples TRBV6-1 to TRBJ2-7; TRBD2 matches 7 bases. The J call may be faulty, since TRBJ2-1 better matches the DNA end. The CDR3 contains 12 residues. Germline CDR1 is MNHNS and CDR2 is SASEGT. CDR3 loop: CASRQTGGKQFY. CDR3 DNA: TGTGCCAGTAGACAAACGGGGGGTAAGCAGTTCTAC.

This clone was observed at least ten times. J is TRBJ2-1 and V is TRBV6-1, with 10 bases that match TRBD2. The germline V gene has CDR1 MNHNS and CDR2 SASEGT. The CDR3 spans 16 residues. Trimming cost V 2 bases and J 7 bases; bases outside gene matches: 8. CDR3 sequence reads: CASSEWGSGRSNEQFF. The CDR3 DNA reads TGTGCCAGCAGTGAATGGGGTAGCGGGAGGTCGAATGAGCAGTTCTTC.

In its sample, this clone ranks as medium-sized. The chain employs TRBV4-1 and TRBJ1-5; TRBD1 is a possible D gene (5 bases). Trimming removed 4 bases at V and 6 bases at J, with 10 bases between. CDR1 and CDR2 (germline): MGHRA, YSYEKL. The CDR3 is 13 residues long. The CDR3 DNA sequence: TGCGCCAGCAGCCTCGACAGAAGTCAGCCCCAGCATTTT. Translated, it gives CASSLDRSQPQHF.

This clone was picked up many times. Other DNA sequences in the sample encode the same CDR3. The rearrangement links TRBV7-9 to TRBJ1-5, with no clear D. V lost 7 bases and J lost 7, with 17 bases in between. Germline-derived CDR1 and CDR2 are SEHNR and FQNEAQ (reference sequence). This CDR3 has 14 residues. The DNA for the CDR3 is TGTGCCAGCACCGACAACGCCCGAGGCCAGCCCCAGCATTTT. This sequence encodes CASTDNARGQPQHF.

This clone was observed a single time. One end of the junction is discordant with germline, which a read error may explain. The same CDR3 can be traced to other DNA sequences in this sample. The chain joins TRBV25-1 to TRBJ1-1, with 8 bases identical to TRBD1. In germline, CDR1 is MGHDK, CDR2 SYGVNS. The length of the CDR3 is 13 residues. CDR3 in DNA: TGTGCCAGCAAAGGACAGGGCAACACGGAAGCATTCTTT. This codes for CASKGQGNTEAFF.

The gene calls are TRBV19 and TRBJ2-1; 11 bases align to TRBD1. The germline CDR1 and CDR2 sequences are LNHDA and SQIVND (reference sequence). V gave up 3 bases and J gave up 6 bases; unmatched junction bases: 4. The CDR3 has 15 residues. This chain's CDR3 is CASSIGTGGFNEQFF. The CDR3 region has the DNA TGTGCCAGTAGTATCGGGACAGGGGGATTCAATGAGCAGTTCTTC.

This clone turned up a few times. This chain uses TRBV27 with TRBJ2-3; tentative D call: TRBD2 (5 bases). The CDR3 loop spans 15 amino acids. Germline CDR1 reads MNHEY; CDR2 reads SMNVEV (reference sequence). V was clipped by 7 bases and J by 5 bases, with 19 bases between them. Here the CDR3 DNA reads TGTGCCAGCACGCCGGGAATGAATTTTTTAGATACGCAGTATTTT. Its protein product is CASTPGMNFLDTQYF.

The chain combines TRBV20-1 with TRBJ1-1; a weak D match, TRBD1 (6 bases). The CDR3 consists of 13 residues. The V end was cut by 5 bases, the J end by 5 bases, with 15 bases between. Germline V CDR1 and CDR2: DFQATT, SNEGSKA (reference sequence). The CDR3 region is CSASPRGTTEAFF. The CDR3 DNA sequence: TGCAGTGCTTCCCCGCGGGGGACAACTGAAGCTTTCTTT.

By its share, this clone is large. The chain carries TRBV6-2 or TRBV6-3 and TRBJ1-5, with D uncertain. V dropped 2 bases and J dropped 15 bases, with 11 bases sitting between them. CDR1 MNHEY and CDR2 SVGEGT come from the germline V gene. The length of the CDR3 is 11 residues. CDR3 sequence: CASSYPKGPHF. CDR3 bases: TGTGCCAGCAGTTACCCGAAAGGGCCGCATTTT.

This clone was found a few times. This sequence joins TRBV27 and TRBJ1-6, with 8 bases matching TRBD1. CDR3 size: 14 residues. In germline, CDR1 is MNHEY, CDR2 SMNVEV (reference sequence). The junction had 7 bases not matched to a gene; V was cut back by 7 bases and J by 8 bases. The CDR3, as DNA: TGTGCCAGCAAGTCCCAGGGGGCGGATTCACCCCTCCACTTT. This encodes CASKSQGADSPLHF.

This clone has only a few counts. The chain is built from TRBV11-2 and TRBJ2-1; D call uncertain. CDR3 length: 16 amino acids. Germline V CDR1 and CDR2: SGHAT, FQNNGV. Trimming left V 5 bases short and J 5 bases short, with 19 bases between. The CDR3 region has the DNA TGTGCCAGCAGCCTCCAGTCTCAAGTGGGGAACAATGAGCAGTTCTTC. It yields the protein CASSLQSQVGNNEQFF.

The chain uses TRBV5-1 and TRBJ2-2; 7 bases align to TRBD2. The CDR3 consists of 18 residues. Germline CDR1 reads SGHRS; CDR2 reads YFSETQ. With V trimmed by 1 base and J by 9 bases, 18 bases remained unmatched. CDR3 region: CASSLLAVGPEGTWELFF. DNA of the CDR3: TGCGCCAGCAGCTTGCTAGCGGTAGGGCCGGAGGGCACGTGGGAGCTGTTTTTT.